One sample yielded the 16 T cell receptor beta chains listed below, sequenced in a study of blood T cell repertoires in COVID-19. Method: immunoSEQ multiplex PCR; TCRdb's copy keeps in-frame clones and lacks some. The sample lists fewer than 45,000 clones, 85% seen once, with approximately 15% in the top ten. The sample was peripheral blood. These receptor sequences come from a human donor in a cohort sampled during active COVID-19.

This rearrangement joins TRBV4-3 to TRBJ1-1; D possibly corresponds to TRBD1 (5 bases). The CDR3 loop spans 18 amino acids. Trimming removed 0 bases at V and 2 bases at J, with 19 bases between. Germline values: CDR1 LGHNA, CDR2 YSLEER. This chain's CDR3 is CASSQESLGGSRNTEAFF. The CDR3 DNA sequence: TGCGCCAGCAGCCAAGAGAGTTTGGGGGGTTCTAGAAACACTGAAGCTTTCTTT.

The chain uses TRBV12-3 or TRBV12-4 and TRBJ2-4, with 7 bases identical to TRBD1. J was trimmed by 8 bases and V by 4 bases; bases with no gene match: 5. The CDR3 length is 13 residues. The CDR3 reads CASSSGTVDIQYF. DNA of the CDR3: TGTGCCAGCAGTTCCGGGACAGTGGACATTCAGTACTTC.

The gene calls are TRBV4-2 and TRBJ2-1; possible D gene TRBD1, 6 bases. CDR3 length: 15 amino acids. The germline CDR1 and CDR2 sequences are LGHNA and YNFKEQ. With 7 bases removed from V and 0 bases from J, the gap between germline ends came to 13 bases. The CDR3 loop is CASKDSLASYNEQFF. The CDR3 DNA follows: TGTGCCAGCAAGGACAGCCTAGCCTCCTACAATGAGCAGTTCTTC.

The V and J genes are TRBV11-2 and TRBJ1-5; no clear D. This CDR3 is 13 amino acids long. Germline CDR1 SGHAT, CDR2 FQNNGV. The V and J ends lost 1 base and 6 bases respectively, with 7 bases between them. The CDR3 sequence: CASSLGEGQPQHF. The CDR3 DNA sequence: TGTGCCAGCAGCTTAGGGGAGGGTCAGCCCCAGCATTTT.

The CDR3 here is CASSARQLNTGELFF. Here the CDR3 DNA reads TGTGCCAGCAGTGCCCGACAATTGAACACCGGGGAGCTGTTTTTT. The rearrangement links TRBV2 to TRBJ2-2; D not resolved. Germline assignment: CDR1 SNHLY and CDR2 FYNNEI. V was clipped by 4 bases and J by 1 base, with 10 bases between them. This CDR3 spans 15 amino acids.

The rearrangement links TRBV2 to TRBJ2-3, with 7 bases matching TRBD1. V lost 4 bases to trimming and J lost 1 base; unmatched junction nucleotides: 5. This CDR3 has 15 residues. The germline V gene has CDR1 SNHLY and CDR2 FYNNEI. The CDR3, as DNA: TGTGCCAGCAGTGCTAGGGACAGTCGCACAGATACGCAGTATTTT. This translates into CASSARDSRTDTQYF.

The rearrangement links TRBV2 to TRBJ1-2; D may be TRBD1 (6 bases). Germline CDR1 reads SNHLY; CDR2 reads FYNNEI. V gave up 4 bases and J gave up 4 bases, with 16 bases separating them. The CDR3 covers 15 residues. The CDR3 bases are TGTGCCAGCAGTGCGGGAACAGGGCTTTTCTATGGCTACACCTTC. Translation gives CASSAGTGLFYGYTF.

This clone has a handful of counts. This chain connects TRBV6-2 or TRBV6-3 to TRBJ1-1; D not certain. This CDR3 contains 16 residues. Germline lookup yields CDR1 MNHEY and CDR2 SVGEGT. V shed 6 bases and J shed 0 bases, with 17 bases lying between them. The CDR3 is CASSPQLAGMNTEAFF. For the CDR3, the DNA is TGTGCCAGCAGCCCTCAGTTAGCCGGGATGAACACTGAAGCTTTCTTT.

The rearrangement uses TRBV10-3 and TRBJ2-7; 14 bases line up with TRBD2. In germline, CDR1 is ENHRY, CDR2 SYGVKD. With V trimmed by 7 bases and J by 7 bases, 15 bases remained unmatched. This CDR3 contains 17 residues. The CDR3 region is CAITSAGTSGGGREQYF. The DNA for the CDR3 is TGTGCCATCACCTCTGCCGGGACTAGCGGGGGAGGTAGGGAGCAGTACTTC.

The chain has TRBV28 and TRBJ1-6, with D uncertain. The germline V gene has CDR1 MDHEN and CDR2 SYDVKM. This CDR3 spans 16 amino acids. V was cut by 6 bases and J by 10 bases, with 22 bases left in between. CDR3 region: CASSSGGRLLPSPLHF. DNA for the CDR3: TGTGCCAGCAGCTCCGGAGGCAGACTCCTGCCGTCACCCCTCCACTTT.

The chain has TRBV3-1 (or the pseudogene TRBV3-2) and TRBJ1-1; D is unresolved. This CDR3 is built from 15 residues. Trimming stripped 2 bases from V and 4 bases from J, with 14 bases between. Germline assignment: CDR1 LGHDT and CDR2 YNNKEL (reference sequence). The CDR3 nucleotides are TGTGCCAGCAGCCAAATAGGCGAGGGCGCCACTGAAGCTTTCTTT. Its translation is CASSQIGEGATEAFF.

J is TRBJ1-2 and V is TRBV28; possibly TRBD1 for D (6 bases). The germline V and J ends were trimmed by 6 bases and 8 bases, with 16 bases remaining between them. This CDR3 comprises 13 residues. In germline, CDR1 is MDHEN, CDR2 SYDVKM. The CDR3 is CASRNRAGGGYTF. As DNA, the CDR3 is TGTGCCAGCAGGAACAGGGCTGGGGGCGGCTACACCTTC.

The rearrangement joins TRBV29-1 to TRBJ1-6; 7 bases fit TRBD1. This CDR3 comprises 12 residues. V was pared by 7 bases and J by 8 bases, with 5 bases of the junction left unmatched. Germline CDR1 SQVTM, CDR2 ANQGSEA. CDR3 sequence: CSAGTVDSPLHF. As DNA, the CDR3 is TGCAGCGCCGGGACAGTTGATTCACCCCTCCACTTT.

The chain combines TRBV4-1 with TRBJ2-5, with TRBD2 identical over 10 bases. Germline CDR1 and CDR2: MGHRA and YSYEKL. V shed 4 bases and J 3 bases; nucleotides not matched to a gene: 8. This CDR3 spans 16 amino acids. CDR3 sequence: CASSRLERGGKETQYF. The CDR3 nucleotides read TGCGCCAGCAGCCGATTAGAGCGGGGGGGAAAAGAGACCCAGTACTTC.

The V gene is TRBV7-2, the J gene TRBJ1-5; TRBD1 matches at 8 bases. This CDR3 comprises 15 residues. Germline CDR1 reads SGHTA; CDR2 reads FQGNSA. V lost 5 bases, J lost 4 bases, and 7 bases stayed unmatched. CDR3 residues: CASSKQGAGNQPQHF. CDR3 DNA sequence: TGTGCCAGCAGCAAGCAGGGGGCAGGGAATCAGCCCCAGCATTTT. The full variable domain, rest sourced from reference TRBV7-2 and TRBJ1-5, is GAGVSQSPSNKVTEKGKDVELRCDPISGHTALYWYRQSLGQGLEFLIYFQGNSAPDKSGLPSDRFSAERTGGSVSTLTIQRTQQEDSAVYLCASSKQGAGNQPQHFGDGTRLSIL.

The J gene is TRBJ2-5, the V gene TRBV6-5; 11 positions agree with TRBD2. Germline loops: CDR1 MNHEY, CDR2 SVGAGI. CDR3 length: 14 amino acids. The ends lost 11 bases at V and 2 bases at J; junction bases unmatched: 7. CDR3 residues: CAGGTSGQQETQYF. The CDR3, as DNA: TGTGCCGGAGGGACTAGCGGACAACAAGAGACCCAGTACTTC.